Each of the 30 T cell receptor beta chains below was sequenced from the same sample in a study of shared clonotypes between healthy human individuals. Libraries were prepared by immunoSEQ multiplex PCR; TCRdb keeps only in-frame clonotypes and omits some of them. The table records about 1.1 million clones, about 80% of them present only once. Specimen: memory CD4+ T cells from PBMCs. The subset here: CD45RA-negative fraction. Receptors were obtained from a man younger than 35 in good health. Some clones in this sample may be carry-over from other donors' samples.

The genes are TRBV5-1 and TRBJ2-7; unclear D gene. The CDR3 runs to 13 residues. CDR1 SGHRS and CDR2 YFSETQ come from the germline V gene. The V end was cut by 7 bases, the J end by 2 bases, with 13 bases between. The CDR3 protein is CASSLMAPYEQYF. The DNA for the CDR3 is TGCGCCAGCTCCCTGATGGCGCCCTACGAGCAGTACTTC.

CDR3 amino acids: CATADRAQETQYF. In DNA, the CDR3 is TGCGCCACCGCGGACAGGGCCCAAGAGACCCAGTACTTC. V and J are TRBV10-2 and TRBJ2-5; 8 bases align to TRBD1. Trimming removed 10 bases from V and 1 base from J; junction bases left unmatched: 5. Germline V CDR1 and CDR2: WSHSY, SAAADI. This CDR3 has 13 residues.

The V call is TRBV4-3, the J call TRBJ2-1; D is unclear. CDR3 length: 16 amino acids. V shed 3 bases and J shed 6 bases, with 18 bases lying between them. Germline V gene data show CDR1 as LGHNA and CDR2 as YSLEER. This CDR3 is CASSHLLKGRFNEQFF. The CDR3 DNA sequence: TGCGCCAGCAGCCACCTCCTAAAAGGGCGCTTCAATGAGCAGTTCTTC.

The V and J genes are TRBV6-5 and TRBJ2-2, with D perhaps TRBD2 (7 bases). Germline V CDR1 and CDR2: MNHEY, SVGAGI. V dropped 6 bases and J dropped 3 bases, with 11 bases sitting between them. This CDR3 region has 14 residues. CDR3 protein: CASRGGADTGELFF. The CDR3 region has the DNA TGTGCCAGCAGGGGGGGGGCAGACACCGGGGAGCTGTTTTTT.

Written as DNA, the CDR3 is TGCGCCAGCAGCTTGGGGGGGATGTATGAGCAGTTCTTC. It encodes CASSLGGMYEQFF. This chain joins TRBV5-1 and TRBJ2-1, with D perhaps matching TRBD1 or TRBD2 (5 bases each). The CDR3 length is 13 residues. Looked up from germline, CDR1 is SGHRS and CDR2 is YFSETQ. Trimming took off 0 bases at V and 8 bases at J, with 9 bases between the two ends. Together with reference TRBV5-1 and TRBJ2-1, the CDR3 gives the full variable domain: KAGVTQTPRYLIKTRGQQVTLSCSPISGHRSVSWYQQTPGQGLQFLFEYFSETQRNKGNFPGRFSGRQFSNSRSEMNVSTLELGDSALYLCASSLGGMYEQFFGPGTRLTVL.

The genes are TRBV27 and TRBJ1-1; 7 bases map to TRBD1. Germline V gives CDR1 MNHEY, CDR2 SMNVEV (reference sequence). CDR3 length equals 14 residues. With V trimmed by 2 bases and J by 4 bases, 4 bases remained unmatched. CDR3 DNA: TGTGCCAGCAGTTTAGGGGACAGAAGCACTGAAGCTTTCTTT. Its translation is CASSLGDRSTEAFF.

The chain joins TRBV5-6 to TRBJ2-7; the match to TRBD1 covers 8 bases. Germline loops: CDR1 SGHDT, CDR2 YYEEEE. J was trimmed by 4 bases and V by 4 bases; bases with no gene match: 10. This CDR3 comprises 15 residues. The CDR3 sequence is CASSISRGRGYEQYF. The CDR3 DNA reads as TGTGCCAGCAGCATCAGCAGGGGGCGAGGGTACGAGCAGTACTTC.

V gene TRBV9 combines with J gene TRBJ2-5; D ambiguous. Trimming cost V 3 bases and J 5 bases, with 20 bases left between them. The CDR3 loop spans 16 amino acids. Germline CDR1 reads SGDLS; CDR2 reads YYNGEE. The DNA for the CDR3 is TGTGCCAGCAGCGGACATAATATGGGTTCGCGGGAGACCCAGTACTTC. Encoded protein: CASSGHNMGSRETQYF.

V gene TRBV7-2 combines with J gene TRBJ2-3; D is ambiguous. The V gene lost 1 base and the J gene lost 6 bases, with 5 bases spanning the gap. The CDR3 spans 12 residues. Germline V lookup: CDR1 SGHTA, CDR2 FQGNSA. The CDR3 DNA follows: TGTGCCAGCAGCTTAGTGAAGGATACGCAGTATTTT. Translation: CASSLVKDTQYF.

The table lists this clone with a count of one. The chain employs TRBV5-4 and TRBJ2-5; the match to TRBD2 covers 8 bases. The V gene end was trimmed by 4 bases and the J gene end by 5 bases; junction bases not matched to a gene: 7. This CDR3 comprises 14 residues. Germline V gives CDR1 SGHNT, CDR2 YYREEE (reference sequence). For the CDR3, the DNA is TGTGCCAGCAGCGGGACTAGTTCTGGTGAGACCCAGTACTTC. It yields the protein CASSGTSSGETQYF.

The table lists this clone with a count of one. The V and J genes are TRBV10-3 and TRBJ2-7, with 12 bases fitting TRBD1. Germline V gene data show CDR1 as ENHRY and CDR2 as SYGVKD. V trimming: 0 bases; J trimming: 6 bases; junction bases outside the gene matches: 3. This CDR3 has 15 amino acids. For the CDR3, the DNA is TGTGCCATCAGTGAGTCGGGACAGGGGGCATCCGAGCAGTACTTC. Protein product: CAISESGQGASEQYF.

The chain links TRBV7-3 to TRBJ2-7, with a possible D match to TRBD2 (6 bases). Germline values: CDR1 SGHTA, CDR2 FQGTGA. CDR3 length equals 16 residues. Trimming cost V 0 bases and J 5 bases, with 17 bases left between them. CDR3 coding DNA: TGTGCCAGCAGCTTAACAAATTGGAGGGGTCAGCACGAGCAGTACTTC. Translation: CASSLTNWRGQHEQYF.

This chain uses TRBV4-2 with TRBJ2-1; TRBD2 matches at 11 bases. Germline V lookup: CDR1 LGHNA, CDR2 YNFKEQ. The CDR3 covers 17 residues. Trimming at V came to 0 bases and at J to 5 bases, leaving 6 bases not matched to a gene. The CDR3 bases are TGTGCCAGCAGCCAAGATCTGCTAGCGGGAGGAAACAATGAGCAGTTCTTC. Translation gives CASSQDLLAGGNNEQFF.

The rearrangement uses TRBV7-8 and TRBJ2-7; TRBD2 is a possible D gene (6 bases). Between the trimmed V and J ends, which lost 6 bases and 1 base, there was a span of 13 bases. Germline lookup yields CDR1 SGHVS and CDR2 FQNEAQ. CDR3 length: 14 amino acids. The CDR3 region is CASSLPGESYEQYF. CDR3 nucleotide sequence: TGTGCCAGCAGTTTACCGGGGGAATCCTACGAGCAGTACTTC.

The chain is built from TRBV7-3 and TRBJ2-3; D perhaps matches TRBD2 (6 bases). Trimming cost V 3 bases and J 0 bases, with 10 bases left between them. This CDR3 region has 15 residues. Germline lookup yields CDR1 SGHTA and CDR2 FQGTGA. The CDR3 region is CASSFGGTSTDTQYF. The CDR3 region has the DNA TGTGCCAGCAGCTTTGGCGGGACTAGCACAGATACGCAGTATTTT.

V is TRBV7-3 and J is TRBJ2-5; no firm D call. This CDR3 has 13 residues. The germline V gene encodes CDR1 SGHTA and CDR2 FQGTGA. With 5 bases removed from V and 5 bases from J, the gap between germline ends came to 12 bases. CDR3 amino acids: CASSPPNGETQYF. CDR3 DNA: TGTGCCAGCAGCCCCCCTAACGGGGAGACCCAGTACTTC.

The CDR3 is CASSLDAGTSKTQYF. DNA for the CDR3: TGCGCCAGCAGCCTTGACGCCGGGACTAGTAAGACCCAGTACTTC. The genes are TRBV4-1 and TRBJ2-5; 8 bases line up with TRBD2. CDR3 size: 15 residues. Trimming cost V 4 bases and J 6 bases; bases outside gene matches: 10. CDR1 is MGHRA, CDR2 YSYEKL, per germline.

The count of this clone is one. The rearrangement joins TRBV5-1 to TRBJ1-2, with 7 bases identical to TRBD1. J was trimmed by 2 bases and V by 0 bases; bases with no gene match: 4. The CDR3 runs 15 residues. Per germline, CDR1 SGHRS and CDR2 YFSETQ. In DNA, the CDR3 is TGCGCCAGCAGCTTGGGAGGGGGCCAAAACTATGGCTACACCTTC. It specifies CASSLGGGQNYGYTF.

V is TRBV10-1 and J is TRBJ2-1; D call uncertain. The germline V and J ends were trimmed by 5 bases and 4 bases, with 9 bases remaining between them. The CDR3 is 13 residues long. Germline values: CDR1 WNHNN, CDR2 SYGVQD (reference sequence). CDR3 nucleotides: TGCGCCAGCAGTCCCACTGGGTACAATGAGCAGTTCTTC. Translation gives CASSPTGYNEQFF.

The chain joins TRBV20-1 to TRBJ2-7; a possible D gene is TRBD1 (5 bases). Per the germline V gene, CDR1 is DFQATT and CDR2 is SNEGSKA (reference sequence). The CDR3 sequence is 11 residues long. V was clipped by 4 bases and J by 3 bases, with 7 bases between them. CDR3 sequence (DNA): TGCAGTGCTAATACAGGCTACGAGCAGTACTTC. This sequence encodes CSANTGYEQYF.

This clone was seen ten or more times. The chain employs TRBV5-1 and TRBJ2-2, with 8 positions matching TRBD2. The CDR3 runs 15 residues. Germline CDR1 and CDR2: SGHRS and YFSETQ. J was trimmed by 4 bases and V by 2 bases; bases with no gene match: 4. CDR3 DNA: TGCGCCAGCAGCTTTAGCGGGATTACCACCGGGGAGCTGTTTTTT. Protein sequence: CASSFSGITTGELFF. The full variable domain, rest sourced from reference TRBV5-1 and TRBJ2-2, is KAGVTQTPRYLIKTRGQQVTLSCSPISGHRSVSWYQQTPGQGLQFLFEYFSETQRNKGNFPGRFSGRQFSNSRSEMNVSTLELGDSALYLCASSFSGITTGELFFGEGSRLTVL.

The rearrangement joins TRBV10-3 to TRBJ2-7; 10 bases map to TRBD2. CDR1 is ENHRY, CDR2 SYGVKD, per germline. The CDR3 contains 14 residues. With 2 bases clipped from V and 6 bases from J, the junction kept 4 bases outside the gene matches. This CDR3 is CAISEALAGVEQYF. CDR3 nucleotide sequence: TGTGCCATCAGTGAGGCCCTAGCGGGAGTCGAGCAGTACTTC.

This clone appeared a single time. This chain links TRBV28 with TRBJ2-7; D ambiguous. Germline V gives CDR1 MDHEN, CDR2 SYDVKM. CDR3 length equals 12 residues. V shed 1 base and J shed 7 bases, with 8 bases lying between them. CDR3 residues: CASSLLLREQYF. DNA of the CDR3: TGTGCCAGCAGTTTATTGTTGCGGGAGCAGTACTTC.

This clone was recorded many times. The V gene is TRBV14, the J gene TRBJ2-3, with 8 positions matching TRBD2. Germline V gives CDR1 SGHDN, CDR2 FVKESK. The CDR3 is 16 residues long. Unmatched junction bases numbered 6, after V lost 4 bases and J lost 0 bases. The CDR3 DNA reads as TGTGCCAGCAGCCCCCATTCGGGGGGGAGCACAGATACGCAGTATTTT. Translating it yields CASSPHSGGSTDTQYF.

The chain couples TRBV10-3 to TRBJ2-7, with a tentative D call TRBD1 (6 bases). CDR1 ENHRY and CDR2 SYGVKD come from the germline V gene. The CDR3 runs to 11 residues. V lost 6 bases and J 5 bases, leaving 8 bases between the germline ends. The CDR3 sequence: CAISQGNEQYF. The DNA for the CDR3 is TGTGCCATCAGCCAGGGGAACGAGCAGTACTTC.

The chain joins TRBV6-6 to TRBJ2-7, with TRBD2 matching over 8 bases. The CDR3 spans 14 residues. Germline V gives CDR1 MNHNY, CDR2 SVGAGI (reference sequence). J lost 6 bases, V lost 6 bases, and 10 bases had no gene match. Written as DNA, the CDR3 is TGTGCCAGCAGGATTAGCGGGAATACCTTCGAGCAGTACTTC. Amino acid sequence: CASRISGNTFEQYF.

The CDR3: CASSPGGKGSGNTIYF. As DNA, the CDR3 is TGTGCCAGCAGTCCCGGGGGAAAGGGGTCTGGAAACACCATATATTTT. The chain links TRBV28 to TRBJ1-3, with a weak D call TRBD1 (5 bases). CDR1 is MDHEN, CDR2 SYDVKM, per germline. The V end was cut by 5 bases, the J end by 1 base, with 15 bases between. CDR3 length: 16 amino acids.

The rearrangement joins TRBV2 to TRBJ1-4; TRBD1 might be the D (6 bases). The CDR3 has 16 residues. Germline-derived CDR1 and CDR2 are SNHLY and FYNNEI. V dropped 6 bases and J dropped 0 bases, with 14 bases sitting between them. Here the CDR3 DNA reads TGTGCCAGCAGGGGGGCAGCCAGCACAACTAATGAAAAACTGTTTTTT. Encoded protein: CASRGAASTTNEKLFF.

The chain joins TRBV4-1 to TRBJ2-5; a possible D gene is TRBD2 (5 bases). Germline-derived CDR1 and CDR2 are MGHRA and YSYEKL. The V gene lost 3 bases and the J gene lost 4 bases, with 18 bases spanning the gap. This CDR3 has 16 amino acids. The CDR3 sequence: CASSHEGQLRVETQYF. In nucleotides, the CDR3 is TGCGCCAGCAGCCATGAGGGCCAGCTTAGGGTAGAGACCCAGTACTTC.

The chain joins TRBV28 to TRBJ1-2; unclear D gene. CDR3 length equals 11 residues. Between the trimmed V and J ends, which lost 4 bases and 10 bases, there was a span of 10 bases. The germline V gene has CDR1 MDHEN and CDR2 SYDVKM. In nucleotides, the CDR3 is TGTGCCAGCAGTTCCCCCCGAGACTACACCTTC. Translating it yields CASSSPRDYTF.